This passage covers 14 T cell receptor beta chains from one sample sequenced in a study of regulatory T cells in long-lasting Graves disease. Time point: persistent/refractory GD, antithyroid drugs over 5 years with positive TRAb. With RNA extracted from PBMCs as input, the TCR library was made. Combining iRepertoire HTBI primers with Arm-PCR of CDR3 regions, the authors built TCR beta libraries. TCRdb redid the calling of the multiplex PCR reads with MiXCR, one entry per CDR3 protein. The sample consists of some 420,000 distinct CDR3 sequences, about 20% of them appearing once. The sample was peripheral blood mononuclear cells (PBMCs), taken when the disease was refractory, from a patient treated with antithyroid drugs. These receptors all stem from a female donor with Graves disease.

There are a few counts of this clonotype. The chain carries TRBV19 and TRBJ2-5; perhaps TRBD1 as D (6 bases). Trimming took 1 base from V and 4 from J, leaving 16 bases between them. In germline, CDR1 is LNHDA, CDR2 SQIVND (reference sequence). The CDR3 consists of 16 residues. This chain's CDR3 is CASSIAVRGGRETQYF. CDR3 DNA sequence: TGTGCCAGTAGTATAGCCGTCAGGGGCGGAAGAGAGACCCAGTACTTC.

This clonotype was counted a few times. This chain uses TRBV25-1 with TRBJ1-5; D is possibly TRBD1 (6 bases). CDR3 length equals 14 residues. V lost 5 bases and J lost 6, with 14 bases in between. Germline CDR1 reads MGHDK; CDR2 reads SYGVNS. The CDR3 spells CASSRGAQGQPQHF. Written as DNA, the CDR3 is TGTGCCAGCAGTCGGGGGGCGCAGGGTCAGCCCCAGCATTTT.

This clonotype was found a few times. The V call is TRBV7-9, the J call TRBJ2-7; 8 bases agree with TRBD2. Germline V gene lookup returns CDR1 SEHNR and CDR2 FQNEAQ (reference sequence). The CDR3 is 16 amino acids. Trimming cost V 5 bases and J 3 bases; bases outside gene matches: 12. The CDR3 reads CASSPTTGGRIYEQYF. DNA for the CDR3: TGTGCCAGCAGCCCTACTACTGGCGGGAGGATCTACGAGCAGTACTTC. Full variable domain (outside the CDR3, taken from reference TRBV7-9 and TRBJ2-7): DTGVSQNPRHKITKRGQNVTFRCDPISEHNRLYWYRQTLGQGPEFLTYFQNEAQLEKSRLLSDRFSAERPKGSFSTLEIQRTEQGDSAMYLCASSPTTGGRIYEQYFGPGTRLTVT.

This clonotype was counted only a few times. The chain combines TRBV6-1 with TRBJ1-1, with 8 bases lining up with TRBD1. The CDR3 has 15 amino acids. The V and J ends lost 7 bases and 8 bases, in that order; junction bases with no gene match: 15. Germline V gene lookup returns CDR1 MNHNS and CDR2 SASEGT. CDR3 protein: CASKKLAPDRGEAFF. The CDR3 nucleotides are TGTGCCAGCAAAAAACTCGCTCCAGACAGGGGCGAAGCTTTCTTT.

This clonotype appeared many times. The chain recombines TRBV28 with TRBJ2-7, with 9 bases lining up with TRBD2. V was clipped by 6 bases and J by 7 bases; unmatched bases: 10. Germline CDR1 and CDR2: MDHEN and SYDVKM. The CDR3 loop spans 14 amino acids. Here the CDR3 DNA reads TGTGCCAGCAGCAATGTTGCGGGAGGGCGTGAGCAGTACTTC. Its translation is CASSNVAGGREQYF.

This clonotype was recorded at least ten times. This rearrangement joins TRBV2 to TRBJ2-7; D is possibly TRBD2 (6 bases). Trimming shortened V by 3 bases and J by 2 bases, and 17 bases separated the two germline ends. Germline lookup yields CDR1 SNHLY and CDR2 FYNNEI. The CDR3 totals 16 residues. DNA of the CDR3: TGTGCCAGCAGTGACTCAGGAGGGCTAAACCCCTACGAGCAGTACTTC. It codes for CASSDSGGLNPYEQYF.

As DNA, the CDR3 is TGTGCCAGCAGCTCAGAAGGCGGGACAGGGAATCATTCACCCCTCCACTTT. Residues: CASSSEGGTGNHSPLHF. The V call is TRBV7-2, the J call TRBJ1-6, with 9 bases fitting TRBD1. J gave up 8 bases and V 4 bases, and 12 bases lay outside the gene matches. CDR1 and CDR2 (germline): SGHTA, FQGNSA. This CDR3 spans 17 amino acids.

This clonotype turned up a few times. The chain is built from TRBV19 and TRBJ1-1; maybe TRBD1 (6 bases). There are 13 residues in the CDR3. Germline CDR1 and CDR2: LNHDA and SQIVND (reference sequence). The V end lost 8 bases, the J end lost 0 bases, and 10 bases lay between the germline ends. CDR3 residues: CASGDRMNTEAFF. The CDR3 region has the DNA TGTGCCAGTGGAGACAGGATGAACACTGAAGCTTTCTTT. The variable domain in full, with the rest retrieved from reference TRBV19 and TRBJ1-1, is DGGITQSPKYLFRKEGQNVTLSCEQNLNHDAMYWYRQDPGQGLRLIYYSQIVNDFQKGDIAEGYSVSREKKESFPLTVTSAQKNPTAFYLCASGDRMNTEAFFGQGTRLTVV.

The sample holds many counts of this clonotype. The gene calls are TRBV12-5 and TRBJ2-2; 10 bases fit TRBD2. This CDR3 is 15 amino acids long. V was pared by 2 bases and J by 6 bases, with 3 bases of the junction left unmatched. The germline V gene encodes CDR1 LGHNT and CDR2 FRNRAP. CDR3 nucleotide sequence: TGTGCTAGTGGTTTGCGACTAGCGGGCCCCGGGGAGCTGTTTTTT. Protein: CASGLRLAGPGELFF.

The rearrangement joins TRBV19 to TRBJ1-1, with unresolved D. The CDR3 has 10 residues. Germline lookup yields CDR1 LNHDA and CDR2 SQIVND (reference sequence). Trimming took off 4 bases at V and 8 bases at J, with 5 bases between the two ends. The CDR3 DNA is TGTGCCAGTAGTACCACAGAAGCTTTCTTT. It yields the protein CASSTTEAFF.

This clonotype was found a few times. A much larger clone differs from this one at a single base, so this may be a read error. This chain links TRBV14 with TRBJ1-1; 7 bases are a match to TRBD1. The CDR3 covers 13 residues. V was clipped by 8 bases and J by 0 bases; unmatched bases: 3. Germline V gene data show CDR1 as SGHDN and CDR2 as FVKESK. The chain's CDR3 is CASGGQLNTEAFF. In DNA form, the CDR3 reads TGTGCCAGCGGGGGACAGTTGAACACTGAAGCTTTCTTT.

This chain joins TRBV10-3 and TRBJ1-5; TRBD1 matches at 8 bases. With V trimmed by 4 bases and J by 5 bases, 4 bases remained unmatched. Germline V gene lookup returns CDR1 ENHRY and CDR2 SYGVKD. The CDR3 loop spans 14 amino acids. The CDR3 reads CAISVQGADQPQHF. The CDR3 nucleotides are TGTGCCATCAGTGTCCAGGGGGCCGATCAGCCCCAGCATTTT.

This clonotype was detected ten times or more. V and J are TRBV28 and TRBJ1-2, with TRBD1 matching over 9 bases. This CDR3 comprises 14 residues. The germline CDR1 and CDR2 sequences are MDHEN and SYDVKM. J lost 6 bases, V lost 5 bases, and 7 bases had no gene match. As DNA, the CDR3 is TGTGCCAGCAGTGCGGGACAGGGCAGACATGGCTACACCTTC. It translates to CASSAGQGRHGYTF.

This clonotype was seen at least ten times. This chain joins TRBV12-3 or TRBV12-4 and TRBJ1-2; 9 bases fit TRBD1. This CDR3 has 14 residues. V shed 5 bases, J shed 4 bases, and the junction held 5 bases outside the gene matches. The CDR3 loop reads CASSRDRVSYGYTF. CDR3 DNA sequence: TGTGCCAGCAGTCGGGACAGGGTGAGCTATGGCTACACCTTC.